One and the same sample provided the 14 T cell receptor beta chains below, sequenced in a study of blood T cell repertoires in COVID-19. This table comes from immunoSEQ multiplex PCR, and its TCRdb copy is limited to in-frame clones, with some not included. The table has 90,000 to 110,000 clones, approximately 87% seen once; the top ten hold less than 8%. Sequencing was done on a sample of peripheral blood. Receptors were obtained from a woman aged 45 to 65 with acute or convalescent COVID-19.

Here the CDR3 reads CASSVGNSRGSGNTIYF. The CDR3 nucleotides read TGTGCCAGCAGCGTAGGAAACAGTCGGGGCTCTGGAAACACCATATATTTT. The J gene is TRBJ1-3, the V gene TRBV9; no definite D call. V was cut by 0 bases and J by 0 bases, with 13 bases left in between. Per germline, CDR1 SGDLS and CDR2 YYNGEE. The length of the CDR3 is 17 residues.

The chain is built from TRBV30 and TRBJ2-7; tentatively, D is TRBD1 (5 bases). The CDR3 has 13 amino acids. V was cut by 4 bases and J by 3 bases, with 13 bases left in between. CDR1 GTSNPN and CDR2 SVGIG come from the germline V gene (reference sequence). This chain's CDR3 is CAWTGHSDYEQYF. In nucleotides, the CDR3 is TGTGCCTGGACCGGACACTCCGACTACGAGCAGTACTTC. Combining the CDR3 with reference TRBV30 and TRBJ2-7 gives the whole variable domain SQTIHQWPATLVQPVGSPLSLECTVEGTSNPNLYWYRQAAGRGLQLLFYSVGIGQISSEVPQNLSASRPQDRQFILSSKKLLLSDSGFYLCAWTGHSDYEQYFGPGTRLTVT.

The chain employs TRBV4-1 and TRBJ1-4; no reliable D call. Germline V gene lookup returns CDR1 MGHRA and CDR2 YSYEKL. This CDR3 region has 19 residues. Trimming took off 1 base at V and 7 bases at J, with 25 bases between the two ends. The CDR3 sequence is CASSQVDSSSPRLAEKLFF. Written as DNA, the CDR3 is TGCGCCAGCAGCCAAGTTGACTCGTCCTCCCCTAGATTGGCTGAAAAACTGTTTTTT.

This chain links TRBV6-6 with TRBJ1-5, with D perhaps matching TRBD1 (5 bases). The CDR3 sequence is 12 residues long. The germline CDR1 and CDR2 sequences are MNHNY and SVGAGI (reference sequence). Trimming left V 10 bases short and J 0 bases short, with 7 bases between. CDR3 sequence reads: CAMGGSNQPQHF. The CDR3 DNA is TGTGCCATGGGGGGTAGCAATCAGCCCCAGCATTTT.

The chain uses TRBV7-3 and TRBJ2-1; 8 bases are shared with TRBD2. CDR1 SGHTA and CDR2 FQGTGA come from the germline V gene. With 5 bases clipped from V and 5 bases from J, the junction kept 5 bases outside the gene matches. CDR3 size: 14 residues. The DNA of the CDR3 is TGTGCCAGCAGCCGGGGGGGCCTCGACAATGAGCAGTTCTTC. Translated, it gives CASSRGGLDNEQFF.

This clone occurred once. This CDR3 is CASSHEGDPYGYTF. The CDR3 nucleotides read TGCGCCAGCAGCCACGAAGGGGATCCCTATGGCTACACCTTC. The genes are TRBV5-1 and TRBJ1-2, with D perhaps matching TRBD1 (5 bases). Germline CDR1 is SGHRS and CDR2 is YFSETQ. V gave up 4 bases and J gave up 4 bases, with 14 bases separating them. CDR3 length: 14 amino acids. The full variable domain, rest sourced from reference TRBV5-1 and TRBJ1-2, is KAGVTQTPRYLIKTRGQQVTLSCSPISGHRSVSWYQQTPGQGLQFLFEYFSETQRNKGNFPGRFSGRQFSNSRSEMNVSTLELGDSALYLCASSHEGDPYGYTFGSGTRLTVV.

This chain uses TRBV24-1 with TRBJ1-1, with D possibly TRBD1 on 6 matching bases. Trimming pared 9 bases from V and 1 base from J, leaving 14 bases between. The CDR3 is 14 residues long. The germline V gene has CDR1 KGHDR and CDR2 SFDVKD. CDR3 nucleotides: TGTGCCACCCGAGGGGGGGCGGGGAACACTGAAGCTTTCTTT. This gives the protein CATRGGAGNTEAFF.

The chain has TRBV5-8 and TRBJ1-2, with D possibly TRBD1 on 6 matching bases. The V end was cut by 5 bases, the J end by 13 bases, with 24 bases between. CDR3 length: 14 amino acids. The germline V gene has CDR1 SGHTS and CDR2 YDEGEE. The CDR3 DNA is TGTGCCAGCAGGCACAGGGAACCCACCTCGAGACGCACCTTC. Protein product: CASRHREPTSRRTF.

J is TRBJ1-3 and V is TRBV6-5, with D tentatively TRBD1 (5 bases). There are 16 residues in the CDR3. Deletions cut 4 bases from V and 0 bases from J, with 13 bases between. Germline lookup yields CDR1 MNHEY and CDR2 SVGAGI. The DNA for the CDR3 is TGTGCCAGCAGTTCCCGTGGGGCCTACTCTGGAAACACCATATATTTT. As protein: CASSSRGAYSGNTIYF.

This chain's CDR3 is CASGLAPSTGGYGYTF. The CDR3 DNA reads TGTGCTAGTGGTTTGGCCCCTTCGACAGGGGGCTATGGCTACACCTTC. The chain combines TRBV12-5 with TRBJ1-2; 9 positions match TRBD1. Unmatched junction bases numbered 7, after V lost 1 base and J lost 4 bases. Looked up from germline, CDR1 is LGHNT and CDR2 is FRNRAP. The CDR3 totals 16 residues. The full variable domain, with the rest looked up from reference TRBV12-5 and TRBJ1-2, is DARVTQTPRHKVTEMGQEVTMRCQPILGHNTVFWYRQTMMQGLELLAYFRNRAPLDDSGMPKDRFSAEMPDATLATLKIQPSEPRDSAVYFCASGLAPSTGGYGYTFGSGTRLTVV.

The V and J genes are TRBV6-5 and TRBJ1-2; TRBD1 matches at 9 bases. Germline CDR1 MNHEY, CDR2 SVGAGI. The CDR3 covers 16 residues. Trimming at V came to 0 bases and at J to 2 bases, leaving 4 bases not matched to a gene. The CDR3 reads CASSYSMTGGNYGYTF. The CDR3 coding sequence is TGTGCCAGCAGTTACTCTATGACAGGGGGGAACTATGGCTACACCTTC.

Regarding this clone: Additional DNA sequences in this sample encode the identical CDR3. The V gene is TRBV6-4, the J gene TRBJ1-1; possible D gene TRBD1, 5 bases. V was trimmed by 6 bases and J by 1 base, leaving 9 bases between them. CDR3 length: 13 amino acids. CDR1 is MRHNA, CDR2 SNTAGT, per germline. CDR3 nucleotide sequence: TGTGCCAGCAGCCTGACAGCGAACACTGAAGCTTTCTTT. Translation: CASSLTANTEAFF.

This chain joins TRBV5-1 and TRBJ1-4; maybe TRBD1 (5 bases). Germline loops: CDR1 SGHRS, CDR2 YFSETQ. Trimming left V 4 bases short and J 2 bases short, with 15 bases between. This CDR3 comprises 16 residues. The CDR3 DNA sequence: TGCGCCAGCAGCCCACCCCTGGGGGGGACTAATGAAAAACTGTTTTTT. This sequence encodes CASSPPLGGTNEKLFF. Variable domain in full (rest from reference TRBV5-1 and TRBJ1-4): KAGVTQTPRYLIKTRGQQVTLSCSPISGHRSVSWYQQTPGQGLQFLFEYFSETQRNKGNFPGRFSGRQFSNSRSEMNVSTLELGDSALYLCASSPPLGGTNEKLFFGSGTQLSVL.

The rearrangement joins TRBV28 to TRBJ1-2; the match to TRBD1 covers 9 bases. V lost 3 bases and J lost 8; bases outside the gene matches: 4. This CDR3 is 13 amino acids long. The germline gives CDR1 MDHEN, CDR2 SYDVKM. This chain's CDR3 is CASSFDRGKGYTF. CDR3 nucleotides: TGTGCCAGCAGTTTCGACAGGGGGAAAGGCTACACCTTC.